This T cell receptor (beta chain) was retrieved from a study of blood T cell repertoires in COVID-19 (dated by TCRdb to 2018 to 2020). Broadly, across the study: Samples from collaborators originated in the United States, Italy and Spain and spanned both the acute and convalescent phases of COVID-19. The dataset comprised deeply sampled blood TCRbeta repertoires from subjects exposed to, actively infected with, or recovered from COVID-19. HLA class I and class II types, where available, came from metadata supplied by the sample provider rather than from assay-based typing. The samples were drawn from the first 160 participants of the ongoing ImmuneRACE study and from under 1,500 subjects provided by 6 global collaborators. The prospective study material was composed of cDNA or gDNA derived from T cells, B-cell-depleted T cells, or PBMCs. The repertoires were released in a freely available public database intended as a resource for research on the immune response to SARS-CoV-2. A de-identified subject ID, COVID-19 status, age in years and sex were almost always included in the sample metadata.

CDR1 and CDR2 are drawn from the germline V gene (reference sequence): MNHEY, SMNVEV. At the junction V is shortened by 2 bases and J by 3 bases; bases outside the gene matches: 0. The CDR3 holds 15 amino acids from the cysteine to the phenylalanine. Only the CDR3 DNA is retained, 45 bases long and in frame from the first base. On this clone itself: Its antigen target is currently unknown. Base quality data are lacking; no much larger clone is found one base away.

Each collaborating institution followed its own protocols to collect whole blood in K2EDTA tubes. For TCRbeta analysis, collaborator samples were shipped as frozen whole blood, as isolated PBMCs, or as DNA extracted from either sample type. Results and caveats for the whole study, not just this receptor: The quantity of clinical and demographic metadata differed by source and by participant and was supplied without curation.

TCRbeta CDR3 regions were amplified from genomic DNA using the immunoSEQ Assay, a bias-controlled multiplex PCR. In the paper's pipeline: The number of nucleated cells in each sample was estimated by amplification of reference gene primers within the assay. To quantify the absolute abundance of each unique TCRbeta CDR3 rearrangement, sequence reads were collapsed and filtered. Productive Simpson clonality was computed per sample as the square root of Simpson's diversity index over productive rearrangements. TCRdb obtained this table from immuneACCESS and retained in-frame rearrangements with V and J assigned. These tables miss some clones; where compared with another copy, unresolved V genes account for less than half of the shortfall, and the remainder is unexplained. For V, J and clone size, that table is used; D and trimming come from the DNA. Here the sample has a few hundred thousand clones; 80% to 90% occur a single time. The leading ten clones occupy about 10% of the sample.

Rearrangement joined TRBV27 to TRBJ2-3; 12 bases in the middle match TRBD2. The sample taken for sequencing was peripheral blood. The receptor was derived from an elderly woman with acute or convalescent COVID-19. The DNA reads TGTGCCAGCAGTTTAGGGACTAGCGGGACAGATACGCAGTATTTT. It translates as CASSLGTSGTDTQYF.